The 18 T cell receptor beta chains below all came from one sample that was sequenced in a study of cytomegalovirus exposure and HLA in healthy donors. The PCR contained 60 Vbeta and 13 Jbeta primers. Data came from immunoSEQ multiplex PCR; TCRdb stores just in-frame clones and leaves some out. The data contain about 110,000 clones, 81% of them seen just once; the ten biggest clones take up less than 2.5%. The sample was PBMCs. These TCRs come from a woman between 25 and 40 years old in good health and CMV-seronegative.

The chain is built from TRBV5-1 and TRBJ2-5; a possible D gene is TRBD1 (6 bases). The CDR3 length is 15 residues. V gave up 4 bases and J gave up 1 base, with 14 bases separating them. Germline values: CDR1 SGHRS, CDR2 YFSETQ. Here the CDR3 DNA reads TGCGCCAGCAGCCCTTACAGGGTACCCCAAGAGACCCAGTACTTC. Translating it yields CASSPYRVPQETQYF.

This clone was seen a few times. The J gene is TRBJ1-2, the V gene TRBV2; D gene uncertain. The CDR3 has 14 amino acids. The germline CDR1 and CDR2 sequences are SNHLY and FYNNEI. The germline V and J ends were trimmed by 8 bases and 2 bases, with 15 bases remaining between them. The CDR3 DNA sequence: TGTGCCAGCCGCGTCCCTTTATCCAACTATGGCTACACCTTC. It specifies CASRVPLSNYGYTF. Drawing the rest from reference TRBV2 and TRBJ1-2, the complete variable domain is EPEVTQTPSHQVTQMGQEVILRCVPISNHLYFYWYRQILGQKVEFLVSFYNNEISEKSEIFDDQFSVERPDGSNFTLKIRSTKLEDSAMYFCASRVPLSNYGYTFGSGTRLTVV.

This clone was counted a few times. The CDR3 DNA sequence: TGTGCCAGCAGCTTATATCCAAGTTGGCCCGACTACGAGCAGTACTTC. Protein: CASSLYPSWPDYEQYF. The chain recombines TRBV7-9 with TRBJ2-5; D is unclear. The DNA end lines up better with TRBJ2-7; the J call may be wrong. This CDR3 is 16 amino acids long. Germline CDR1 and CDR2: SEHNR and FQNEAQ (reference sequence).

The rearrangement joins TRBV27 to TRBJ1-1; 7 nucleotides align to TRBD1. Germline trimming cut 7 bases from V and 6 bases from J; bases unmatched to any gene: 14. The length of the CDR3 is 15 residues. The germline V gene has CDR1 MNHEY and CDR2 SMNVEV (reference sequence). CDR3 DNA sequence: TGTGCCAGCAAAAAAACATATCCACAGGGGCCTGAAGCTTTCTTT. This sequence encodes CASKKTYPQGPEAFF.

The chain couples TRBV6-1 to TRBJ2-2; 7 bases align to TRBD1. With V trimmed by 7 bases and J by 6 bases, 8 bases remained unmatched. From germline, CDR1 is MNHNS and CDR2 SASEGT. CDR3 length: 14 residues. CDR3 loop: CASTIRTGSGELFF. The DNA of the CDR3 is TGTGCCAGCACTATACGGACAGGTTCCGGGGAGCTGTTTTTT.

The chain recombines TRBV7-6 with TRBJ2-3, with D tentatively TRBD2 (5 bases). The V gene lost 3 bases and the J gene lost 0 bases, with 7 bases spanning the gap. The germline V gene encodes CDR1 SGHVS and CDR2 FNYEAQ. CDR3 length: 14 amino acids. The CDR3 DNA is TGTGCCAGCAGCTTGAGCGGTAGCACAGATACGCAGTATTTT. It specifies CASSLSGSTDTQYF.

This clone was found once. This chain uses TRBV27 with TRBJ2-3; 8 positions agree with TRBD1. V shed 5 bases, J shed 3 bases, and the junction held 7 bases outside the gene matches. This CDR3 is 15 amino acids long. Germline-derived CDR1 and CDR2 are MNHEY and SMNVEV (reference sequence). Written as DNA, the CDR3 is TGTGCCAGCAGTACCAGGGGGCCGGGTACAGATACGCAGTATTTT. Translation gives CASSTRGPGTDTQYF.

The CDR3 DNA follows: TGTGCCAGCAGTGATGTCGGGGTAGGGGGAGAGACCCAGTACTTC. It specifies CASSDVGVGGETQYF. The chain couples TRBV25-1 to TRBJ2-5; a possible D gene is TRBD1 (6 bases). Germline CDR1 and CDR2: MGHDK and SYGVNS. Trimming pared 3 bases from V and 4 bases from J, leaving 15 bases between. CDR3 length: 15 amino acids.

The chain has TRBV4-1 and TRBJ2-1, with TRBD2 identical over 9 bases. Looked up from germline, CDR1 is MGHRA and CDR2 is YSYEKL. Germline trimming cut 1 base from V and 4 bases from J; bases unmatched to any gene: 8. The CDR3 is 17 residues long. CDR3 bases: TGCGCCAGCAGCCAAGGTAGGGCGACTAGCGGTTACAATGAGCAGTTCTTC. Translated, it gives CASSQGRATSGYNEQFF.

The chain uses TRBV5-1 and TRBJ2-1; TRBD2 agrees at 13 bases. CDR1 is SGHRS and CDR2 is YFSETQ in the germline V gene. The CDR3 length is 16 residues. Trimming cost V 4 bases and J 9 bases; bases outside gene matches: 10. CDR3 residues: CASSQRTSGSSGEQFF. As DNA, the CDR3 is TGCGCCAGCAGCCAAAGGACTAGCGGGAGTTCGGGTGAGCAGTTCTTC.

The V and J genes are TRBV5-4 and TRBJ2-3; 8 bases fit TRBD2. This CDR3 is 16 amino acids long. The junction had 13 bases not matched to a gene; V was cut back by 9 bases and J by 1 base. The germline CDR1 and CDR2 sequences are SGHNT and YYREEE (reference sequence). The CDR3 loop is CATLSGRPVGTDTQYF. The CDR3 nucleotides are TGTGCCACCCTAAGCGGGAGACCAGTCGGCACAGATACGCAGTATTTT.

The rearrangement joins TRBV4-1 to TRBJ2-3; a weak D match, TRBD1 (6 bases). V was trimmed by 0 bases and J by 2 bases, leaving 15 bases between them. Germline V gene lookup returns CDR1 MGHRA and CDR2 YSYEKL. The CDR3 is made up of 17 amino acids. The chain's CDR3 is CASSQDIQGLVTDTQYF. The CDR3 DNA reads as TGCGCCAGCAGCCAAGATATCCAGGGGTTAGTCACAGATACGCAGTATTTT.

The chain carries TRBV5-1 and TRBJ2-1, with D possibly matching TRBD1 (5 bases). The CDR3 is made up of 13 amino acids. The V end lost 4 bases, the J end lost 3 bases, and 8 bases lay between the germline ends. Germline V lookup: CDR1 SGHRS, CDR2 YFSETQ. The CDR3 bases are TGCGCCAGCAGCATAGACAGCTACAATGAGCAGTTCTTC. This codes for CASSIDSYNEQFF.

This clone was seen once. V is TRBV7-6 and J is TRBJ2-7, with TRBD1 as a possible D gene (6 bases). Germline V gives CDR1 SGHVS, CDR2 FNYEAQ. The CDR3 sequence is 14 residues long. V shed 1 base and J shed 3 bases, with 10 bases lying between them. DNA for the CDR3: TGTGCCAGCAGCTTAGAGAGGGGGAGCTACGAGCAGTACTTC. As protein: CASSLERGSYEQYF.

The J gene is TRBJ2-7, the V gene TRBV11-1; 7 bases match TRBD2. The germline gives CDR1 SGHAT, CDR2 FQDESV (reference sequence). Trimming took 5 bases from V and 4 from J; bases not matched to a gene: 5. The CDR3 length is 13 residues. This CDR3 reads CASSQAGTYEQYF. The DNA for the CDR3 is TGTGCCAGCAGCCAAGCGGGAACTTACGAGCAGTACTTC.

This chain links TRBV19 with TRBJ2-7, with 9 bases that match TRBD1. Germline V lookup: CDR1 LNHDA, CDR2 SQIVND (reference sequence). The CDR3 contains 13 residues. V trimming: 5 bases; J trimming: 6 bases; junction bases outside the gene matches: 5. CDR3 protein: CASSSGQGREQYF. CDR3 sequence (DNA): TGTGCCAGTAGTTCAGGACAGGGGCGCGAGCAGTACTTC. Looking up the rest from reference TRBV19 and TRBJ2-7 gives the full variable domain: DGGITQSPKYLFRKEGQNVTLSCEQNLNHDAMYWYRQDPGQGLRLIYYSQIVNDFQKGDIAEGYSVSREKKESFPLTVTSAQKNPTAFYLCASSSGQGREQYFGPGTRLTVT.

This sequence joins TRBV7-9 and TRBJ2-1; 10 bases fit TRBD2. Germline trimming cut 5 bases from V and 8 bases from J; bases unmatched to any gene: 15. This CDR3 is 17 amino acids long. The germline CDR1 and CDR2 sequences are SEHNR and FQNEAQ (reference sequence). The CDR3 region has the DNA TGTGCCAGCAGCCCCGAGATGGGAGCGGGAGGGCCCCATGAGCAGTTCTTC. It encodes CASSPEMGAGGPHEQFF.

The J gene is TRBJ2-3, the V gene TRBV2; 9 positions agree with TRBD2. The trim removed 6 bases at V and 3 bases at J, leaving 10 bases unmatched. CDR1 and CDR2 (germline): SNHLY, FYNNEI. CDR3 size: 16 residues. CDR3 bases: TGTGCCAGCAGCACCCCGGGTCTAGCGGGAACAGATACGCAGTATTTT. This gives the protein CASSTPGLAGTDTQYF.